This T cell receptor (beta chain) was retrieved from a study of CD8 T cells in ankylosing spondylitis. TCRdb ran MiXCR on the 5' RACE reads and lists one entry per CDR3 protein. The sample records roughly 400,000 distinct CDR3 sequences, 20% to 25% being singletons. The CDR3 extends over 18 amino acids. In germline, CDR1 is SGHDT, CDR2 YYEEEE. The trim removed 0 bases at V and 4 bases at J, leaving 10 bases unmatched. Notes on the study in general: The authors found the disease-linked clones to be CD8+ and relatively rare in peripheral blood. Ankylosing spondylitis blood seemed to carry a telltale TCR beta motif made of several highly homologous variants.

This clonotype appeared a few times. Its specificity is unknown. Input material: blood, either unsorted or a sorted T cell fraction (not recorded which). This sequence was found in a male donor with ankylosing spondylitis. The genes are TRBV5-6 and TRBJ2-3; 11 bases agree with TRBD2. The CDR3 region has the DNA TGTGCCAGCAGCTTGGAAACTAGCGGGAGAGGGGTAGCAGATACGCAGTATTTT. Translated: CASSLETSGRGVADTQYF.